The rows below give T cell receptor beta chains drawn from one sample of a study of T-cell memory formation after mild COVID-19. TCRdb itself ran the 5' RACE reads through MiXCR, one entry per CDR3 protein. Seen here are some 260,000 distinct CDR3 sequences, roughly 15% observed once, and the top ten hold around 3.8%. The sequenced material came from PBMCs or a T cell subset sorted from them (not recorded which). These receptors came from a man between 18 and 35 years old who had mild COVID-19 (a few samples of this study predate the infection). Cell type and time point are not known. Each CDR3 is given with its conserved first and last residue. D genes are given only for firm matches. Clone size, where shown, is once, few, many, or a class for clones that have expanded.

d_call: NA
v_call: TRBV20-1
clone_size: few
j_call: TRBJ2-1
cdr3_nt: TGCAGTGCTAGGGCCGGGGACTCCTACAATGAGCAGTTCTTC
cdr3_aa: CSARAGDSYNEQFF

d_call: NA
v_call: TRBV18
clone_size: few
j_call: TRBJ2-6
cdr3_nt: TGTGCCAGCTCACCATGGACAGTCTCTGGGGCCAACGTCCTGACTTTC
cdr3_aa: CASSPWTVSGANVLTF

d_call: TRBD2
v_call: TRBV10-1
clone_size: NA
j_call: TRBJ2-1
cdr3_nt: TGCGCCAGCAGTGATGGCGGGGGGCTTTACAATGAGCAGTTCTTC
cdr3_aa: CASSDGGGLYNEQFF

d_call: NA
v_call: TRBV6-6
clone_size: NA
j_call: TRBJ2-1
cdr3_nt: TGTGCCAGCAGTGACCCAACTAGCTCCTACTCCTACAATGAGCAGTTCTTC
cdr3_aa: CASSDPTSSYSYNEQFF

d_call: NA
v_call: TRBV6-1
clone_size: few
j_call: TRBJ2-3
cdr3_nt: TGTGCCAGCACGGAAAGGACCGGATTCCCAGATACGCAGTATTTT
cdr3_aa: CASTERTGFPDTQYF

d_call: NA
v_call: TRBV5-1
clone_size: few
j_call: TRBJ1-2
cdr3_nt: TGCGCCAGCAGCCCTGACGGTTCCGGGGGCTACACCTTC
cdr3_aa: CASSPDGSGGYTF

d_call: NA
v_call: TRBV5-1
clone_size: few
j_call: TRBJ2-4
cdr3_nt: TGCGCCAGCAGCTTGGGCTGGAAAAACATTCAGTACTTC
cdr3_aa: CASSLGWKNIQYF

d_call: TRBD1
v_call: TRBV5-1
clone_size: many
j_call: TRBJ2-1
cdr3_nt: TGCGCCAGCAGCCCCGGAGGACAGGGGGCCTATGAGCAGTTCTTC
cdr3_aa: CASSPGGQGAYEQFF

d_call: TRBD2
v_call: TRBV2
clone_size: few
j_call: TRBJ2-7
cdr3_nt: TGTGCCAGCACGGGGGGTGAGGTGGGCGAGCAGTACTTC
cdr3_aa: CASTGGEVGEQYF

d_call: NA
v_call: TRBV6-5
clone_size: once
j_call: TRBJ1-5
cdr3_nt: TGTGCCAGCAGGAACGGGTTAGGTCAGCCCCAGCATTTT
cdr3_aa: CASRNGLGQPQHF

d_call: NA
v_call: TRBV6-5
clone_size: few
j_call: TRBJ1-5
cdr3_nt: TGTGCCAGCAGTTTAGCGGGAACGAATCAGCCCCAGCATTTT
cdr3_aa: CASSLAGTNQPQHF